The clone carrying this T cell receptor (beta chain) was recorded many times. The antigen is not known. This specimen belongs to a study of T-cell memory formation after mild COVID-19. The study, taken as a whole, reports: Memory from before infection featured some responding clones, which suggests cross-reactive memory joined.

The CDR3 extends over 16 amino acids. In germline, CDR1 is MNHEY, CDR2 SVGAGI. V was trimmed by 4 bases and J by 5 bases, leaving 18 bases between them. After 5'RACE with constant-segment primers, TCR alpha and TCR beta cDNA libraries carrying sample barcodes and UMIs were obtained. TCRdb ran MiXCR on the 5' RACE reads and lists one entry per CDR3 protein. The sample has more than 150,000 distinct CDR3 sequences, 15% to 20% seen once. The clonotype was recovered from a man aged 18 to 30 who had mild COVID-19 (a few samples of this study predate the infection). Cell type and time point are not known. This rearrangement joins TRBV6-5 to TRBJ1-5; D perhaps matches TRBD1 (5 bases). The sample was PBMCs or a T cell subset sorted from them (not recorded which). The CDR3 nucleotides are TGTGCCAGCAGTTCCCAACCCACAGGACGGTATCAGCCCCAGCATTTT. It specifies CASSSQPTGRYQPQHF.